The present entry profiles one T cell receptor beta chain with its context. Generated by immunoSEQ multiplex PCR, the TCRdb table keeps only in-frame clones and is missing some. The table has 70,000 or so clones, 60% to 85% seen once; the top ten hold approximately 23%. Germline CDR1 is SGHNT and CDR2 is YYREEE (reference sequence). The V gene lost 3 bases and the J gene lost 2 bases, with 10 bases spanning the gap. The CDR3 extends over 14 amino acids. The record originates from a study of blood T cell repertoires in COVID-19. About the study: The United States, Italy and Spain provided the acute and convalescent COVID-19 samples.

The sequencing input was peripheral blood. The receptor comes from a human donor in a cohort sampled during active COVID-19. V is TRBV5-4 and J is TRBJ2-3, with D unresolved. The CDR3: CASSSRSITDTQYF. The CDR3 DNA sequence: TGTGCCAGCAGCTCCCGGTCAATCACAGATACGCAGTATTTT.